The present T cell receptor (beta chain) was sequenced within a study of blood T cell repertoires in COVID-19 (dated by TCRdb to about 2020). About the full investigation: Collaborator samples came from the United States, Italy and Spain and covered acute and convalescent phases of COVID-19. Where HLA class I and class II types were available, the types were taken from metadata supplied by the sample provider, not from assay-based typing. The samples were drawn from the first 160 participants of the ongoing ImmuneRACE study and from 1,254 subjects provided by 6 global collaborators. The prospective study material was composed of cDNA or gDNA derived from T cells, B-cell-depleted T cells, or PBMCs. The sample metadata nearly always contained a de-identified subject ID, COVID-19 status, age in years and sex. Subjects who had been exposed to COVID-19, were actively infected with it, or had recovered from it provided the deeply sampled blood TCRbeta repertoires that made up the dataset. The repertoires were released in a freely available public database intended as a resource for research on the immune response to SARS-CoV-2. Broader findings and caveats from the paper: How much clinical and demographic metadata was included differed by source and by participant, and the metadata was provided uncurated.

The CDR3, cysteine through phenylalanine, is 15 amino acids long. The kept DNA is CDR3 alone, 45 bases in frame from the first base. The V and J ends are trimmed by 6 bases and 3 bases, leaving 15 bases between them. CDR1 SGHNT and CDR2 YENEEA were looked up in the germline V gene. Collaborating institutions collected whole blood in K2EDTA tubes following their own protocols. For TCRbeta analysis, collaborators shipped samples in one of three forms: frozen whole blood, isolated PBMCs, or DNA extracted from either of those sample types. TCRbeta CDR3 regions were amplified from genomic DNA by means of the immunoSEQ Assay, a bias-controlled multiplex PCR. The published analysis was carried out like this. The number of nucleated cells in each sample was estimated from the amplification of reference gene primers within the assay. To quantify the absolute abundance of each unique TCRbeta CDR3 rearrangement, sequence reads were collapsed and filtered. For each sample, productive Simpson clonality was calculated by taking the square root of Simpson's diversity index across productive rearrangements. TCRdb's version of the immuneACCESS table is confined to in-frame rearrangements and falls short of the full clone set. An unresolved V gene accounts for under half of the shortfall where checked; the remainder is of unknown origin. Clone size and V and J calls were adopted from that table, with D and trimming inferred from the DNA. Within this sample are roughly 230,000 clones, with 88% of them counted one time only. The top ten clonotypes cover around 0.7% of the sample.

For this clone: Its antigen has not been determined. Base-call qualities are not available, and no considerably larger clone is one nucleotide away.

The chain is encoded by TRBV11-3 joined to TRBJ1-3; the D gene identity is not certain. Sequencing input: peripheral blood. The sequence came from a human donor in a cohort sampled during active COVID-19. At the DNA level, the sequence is TGTGCCAGCAGAAGAGGGATGACCCGTGGAAACACCATATATTTT. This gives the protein CASRRGMTRGNTIYF.